These 10 T cell receptor beta chains were all obtained from the same sample, sequenced in a study of T cells in Graves' hyperthyroidism and ophthalmopathy. Amplification of TCR beta CDR3 regions was performed using RNA transcripts as template. The HTBI set primed first-round TCR CDR3 RT-PCR. TCRdb redid the calling of the multiplex PCR reads with MiXCR, one entry per CDR3 protein. The profile shows around 99,000 distinct CDR3 sequences, approximately 16% of them singletons. The sequencing sample was made of blood. The receptors were gathered from a woman between 45 and 65 years old with Graves' hyperthyroidism.

This clonotype was counted ten times or more. The chain recombines TRBV27 with TRBJ1-5; D is possibly TRBD1 (5 bases). This CDR3 is built from 14 residues. Between the trimmed V and J ends, which lost 0 bases and 6 bases, there was a span of 9 bases. CDR1 is MNHEY, CDR2 SMNVEV, per germline (reference sequence). Written as DNA, the CDR3 is TGTGCCAGCAGTTTATCAGGGGAGGTTCAGCCCCAGCATTTT. It codes for CASSLSGEVQPQHF.

This clonotype was recorded many times. This rearrangement joins TRBV30 to TRBJ2-5; D unresolved. The CDR3 spans 13 residues. Looked up from germline, CDR1 is GTSNPN and CDR2 is SVGIG (reference sequence). V lost 2 bases and J 1 base, leaving 8 bases between the germline ends. The CDR3 spells CAWSPSAQETQYF. Here the CDR3 DNA reads TGTGCCTGGAGTCCAAGCGCCCAAGAGACCCAGTACTTC.

This clonotype was seen at least ten times. For the CDR3, the DNA is TGTGCCACGAGCTCTGGGGCCAACGTCCTGACTTTC. It yields the protein CATSSGANVLTF. V and J are TRBV6-1 and TRBJ2-6; D is unresolved. The CDR3 has 12 residues. Trimming cost V 10 bases and J 0 bases, with 4 bases left between them. Germline V gives CDR1 MNHNS, CDR2 SASEGT.

The V gene is TRBV28, the J gene TRBJ1-5; D is perhaps TRBD1 (6 bases). Germline loops: CDR1 MDHEN, CDR2 SYDVKM. Trimming removed 2 bases from V and 4 bases from J, with 15 bases in between. The CDR3 runs 16 residues. The CDR3 nucleotides are TGTGCCAGCAGTTTAAGGGGGGGGGGGGAAAATCAGCCCCAGCATTTT. Its protein is CASSLRGGGENQPQHF.

The J gene is TRBJ2-1, the V gene TRBV20-1; 14 bases match TRBD2. Trimming removed 0 bases from V and 7 bases from J; junction bases left unmatched: 14. Looked up from germline, CDR1 is DFQATT and CDR2 is SNEGSKA (reference sequence). This CDR3 is built from 19 residues. CDR3: CSARDPRGTGTSGGNEQFF. The CDR3 DNA is TGCAGTGCTAGAGATCCCCGCGGGACCGGGACTAGCGGGGGAAATGAGCAGTTCTTC.

This clonotype has more than one count but fewer than ten. The chain employs TRBV2 and TRBJ1-5; 11 bases are shared with TRBD1. The germline CDR1 and CDR2 sequences are SNHLY and FYNNEI. This CDR3 has 15 residues. Trimming at V came to 4 bases and at J to 6 bases, leaving 5 bases not matched to a gene. The CDR3 DNA sequence: TGTGCCAGCAGTGGGGACAGGGGGTTTATTCAGCCCCAGCATTTT. Protein sequence: CASSGDRGFIQPQHF. Supplemented by reference TRBV2 and TRBJ1-5, the full variable domain reads EPEVTQTPSHQVTQMGQEVILRCVPISNHLYFYWYRQILGQKVEFLVSFYNNEISEKSEIFDDQFSVERPDGSNFTLKIRSTKLEDSAMYFCASSGDRGFIQPQHFGDGTRLSIL.

This clonotype was seen repeatedly, ten times or more. The chain employs TRBV7-9 and TRBJ2-5; a possible D gene is TRBD1 (5 bases). The V gene lost 5 bases and the J gene lost 5 bases, with 18 bases spanning the gap. The CDR3 runs to 15 residues. Per germline, CDR1 SEHNR and CDR2 FQNEAQ (reference sequence). The CDR3 sequence: CASSRTGPMGETQYF. For the CDR3, the DNA is TGTGCCAGCAGCCGCACAGGCCCAATGGGGGAGACCCAGTACTTC.

This clonotype was seen only a few times. The chain has TRBV12-3 or TRBV12-4 and TRBJ1-6; no reliable D call. The CDR3 totals 13 residues. The germline V and J ends were trimmed by 4 bases and 7 bases, with 8 bases remaining between them. This CDR3 is CASSSPTNSPLHF. The DNA for the CDR3 is TGTGCCAGCAGTTCACCGACAAATTCACCCCTCCACTTT.

This clonotype was detected ten times or more. The genes are TRBV28 and TRBJ1-1, with 9 bases that match TRBD1. The length of the CDR3 is 15 residues. The V gene end was trimmed by 4 bases and the J gene end by 7 bases; junction bases not matched to a gene: 10. Germline values: CDR1 MDHEN, CDR2 SYDVKM. This chain's CDR3 is CASSSAGTGYGEAFF. Written as DNA, the CDR3 is TGTGCCAGCAGTTCCGCCGGGACAGGGTATGGTGAAGCTTTCTTT.

This clonotype was picked up many times. This chain uses TRBV5-1 with TRBJ2-3; no clear D. CDR1 SGHRS and CDR2 YFSETQ come from the germline V gene. CDR3 length: 13 residues. V lost 7 bases and J 4 bases, leaving 13 bases between the germline ends. CDR3 bases: TGCGCCAGCGGACCTCGAAGTCCAGATACGCAGTATTTT. Amino acid sequence: CASGPRSPDTQYF.